Following are 20 T cell receptor beta chains from one sample sequenced in a study of blood T cell repertoires in COVID-19. Sequencing was performed with immunoSEQ multiplex PCR; in TCRdb, only in-frame clones are kept and a portion is missing. The table shows 62,000 or so clones, with about 86% occurring only once. Sequenced material: peripheral blood. These receptors were collected from an older woman with acute or convalescent COVID-19.

The DNA for the CDR3 is TGTGCCAGCAGTTCACGCTTACTAGCGGGAGGGCCTAAAGAGACCCAGTACTTC. Residues: CASSSRLLAGGPKETQYF. The chain combines TRBV2 with TRBJ2-5, with 13 bases matching TRBD2. Germline CDR1 reads SNHLY; CDR2 reads FYNNEI. Trimming cost V 5 bases and J 3 bases; bases outside gene matches: 12. The CDR3 sequence is 18 residues long.

This chain connects TRBV7-4 to TRBJ1-5; 10 bases are shared with TRBD1. Germline-derived CDR1 and CDR2 are SGHVT and SQSDAQ. V lost 5 bases and J lost 7; bases outside the gene matches: 11. The CDR3 totals 16 residues. The CDR3 DNA sequence: TGTGCCAGCAGCCTAAATGACAGGGGGCTTTGGCAGCCCCAGCATTTT. Its translation is CASSLNDRGLWQPQHF.

V gene TRBV10-3 combines with J gene TRBJ1-1, with TRBD1 matching over 7 bases. Germline-derived CDR1 and CDR2 are ENHRY and SYGVKD. CDR3 length equals 16 residues. The J segment lost 3 bases and the V segment lost 0 bases, leaving 7 bases of the junction unmatched. This chain's CDR3 is CAISESGRGAYTEAFF. The CDR3 region has the DNA TGTGCCATCAGTGAGTCTGGCAGGGGGGCCTACACTGAAGCTTTCTTT.

This chain joins TRBV5-4 and TRBJ2-2; D might be TRBD1 (7 bases). CDR3 size: 17 residues. Germline CDR1 is SGHNT and CDR2 is YYREEE (reference sequence). V lost 4 bases to trimming and J lost 1 base, with 17 bases between them. CDR3 loop: CASSKFRGAENTGELFF. The CDR3 bases are TGTGCCAGCAGCAAGTTCAGGGGGGCAGAGAACACCGGGGAGCTGTTTTTT.

The chain uses TRBV6-5 and TRBJ1-3, with 8 bases matching TRBD1. This CDR3 spans 14 amino acids. J was trimmed by 7 bases and V by 7 bases; bases with no gene match: 9. Germline CDR1 is MNHEY and CDR2 is SVGAGI. The DNA of the CDR3 is TGTGCCAGCAAAATAGGACAGGGAGGGAACACCATATATTTT. Translating gives CASKIGQGGNTIYF.

The rearrangement links TRBV19 to TRBJ1-1; D not certain. Germline values: CDR1 LNHDA, CDR2 SQIVND (reference sequence). This CDR3 spans 13 amino acids. Trimming shortened V by 2 bases and J by 4 bases, and 8 bases separated the two germline ends. CDR3 sequence (DNA): TGTGCCAGTAGTATACAGCGGAGCACTGAAGCTTTCTTT. This encodes CASSIQRSTEAFF.

This clone turned up a few times. The chain has TRBV19 and TRBJ2-1, with D possibly being TRBD2 (5 bases). The germline V and J ends were trimmed by 5 bases and 7 bases, with 15 bases remaining between them. CDR3 length equals 14 residues. Germline lookup yields CDR1 LNHDA and CDR2 SQIVND (reference sequence). CDR3 in DNA: TGTGCCAGTAGTCCGTCGGGGTTGAAGAATGAGCAGTTCTTC. Translation gives CASSPSGLKNEQFF.

Note on this clone: One end of the junction fails to match germline, which may point to a read error. This CDR3 is also generated by other DNA sequences in the sample. J is TRBJ2-7 and V is TRBV10-2; 7 bases fit TRBD2. The CDR3 is 13 amino acids. Germline V gene data show CDR1 as WSHSY and CDR2 as SAAADI. Here the CDR3 DNA reads TGCGCCAGCAGTGCTAGCGGCTCCTACGAGCAGTACTTT. Its translation: CASSASGSYEQYF.

J is TRBJ1-5 and V is TRBV19; D is uncertain. The CDR3 contains 17 residues. With 7 bases removed from V and 1 base from J, the gap between germline ends came to 20 bases. The V gene's germline CDR1 is LNHDA and CDR2 SQIVND (reference sequence). The CDR3 DNA follows: TGTGCCAGTACCCCCGGACTCCCAAGGGCAAGCAATCAGCCCCAGCATTTT. It translates to CASTPGLPRASNQPQHF.

This chain connects TRBV9 to TRBJ1-6, with 9 bases fitting TRBD1. V was pared by 3 bases and J by 6 bases, with 4 bases of the junction left unmatched. Per germline, CDR1 SGDLS and CDR2 YYNGEE. There are 15 residues in the CDR3. DNA for the CDR3: TGTGCCAGCAGCGCACAGGGGGCAAGTAATTCACCCCTCCACTTT. It encodes CASSAQGASNSPLHF.

This chain links TRBV5-5 with TRBJ2-1; 13 nucleotides align to TRBD2. CDR1 SGHKS and CDR2 YYEKEE come from the germline V gene (reference sequence). The J segment lost 12 bases and the V segment lost 4 bases, leaving 13 bases of the junction unmatched. This CDR3 has 16 residues. The CDR3 loop reads CASSRGTSGTTVVQFF. In nucleotides, the CDR3 is TGTGCCAGCAGCCGTGGGACTAGCGGGACAACCGTAGTGCAGTTCTTC.

The CDR3 protein is CARASSFSGNEQFF. The CDR3, as DNA: TGTGCCAGAGCTTCCTCTTTTTCAGGCAATGAGCAGTTCTTC. The gene calls are TRBV2 and TRBJ2-1, with no clear D. Trimming stripped 9 bases from V and 6 bases from J, with 18 bases between. The germline CDR1 and CDR2 sequences are SNHLY and FYNNEI. This CDR3 is built from 14 residues.

A single count supports this clone. The rearrangement links TRBV6-5 to TRBJ1-1; 7 positions agree with TRBD1. V was clipped by 6 bases and J by 4 bases; unmatched bases: 8. There are 14 residues in the CDR3. The germline V gene encodes CDR1 MNHEY and CDR2 SVGAGI. CDR3 residues: CASRIQGYGTEAFF. For the CDR3, the DNA is TGTGCCAGCAGAATACAGGGGTATGGCACTGAAGCTTTCTTT.

CDR3 DNA: TGCGCCAGCAGCCAAGATTCGAAAGTCCAGGGGGCGGGTGGGGCTTTCTTT. This encodes CASSQDSKVQGAGGAFF. The chain combines TRBV4-1 with TRBJ1-1, with TRBD1 matching over 8 bases. Germline V gene data show CDR1 as MGHRA and CDR2 as YSYEKL. Trimming at V came to 0 bases and at J to 11 bases, leaving 17 bases not matched to a gene. This CDR3 has 17 amino acids.

The chain joins TRBV2 to TRBJ1-2; tentative D call: TRBD1 (5 bases). CDR1 is SNHLY and CDR2 is FYNNEI in the germline V gene. With 7 bases removed from V and 7 bases from J, the gap between germline ends came to 19 bases. CDR3 size: 14 residues. The CDR3 sequence: CASKADSLRGGYTF. DNA for the CDR3: TGTGCCAGCAAAGCAGACAGTCTCCGAGGTGGCTACACCTTC.

V usage is TRBV7-2 and J usage is TRBJ1-3, with 9 bases matching TRBD1. The germline V gene has CDR1 SGHTA and CDR2 FQGNSA. V dropped 5 bases and J dropped 4; count of bases not matched to a gene: 6. The CDR3 contains 15 residues. Here the CDR3 DNA reads TGTGCCAGCAGCCCGTGGACAGGGGTCGGAAACACCATATATTTT. Protein product: CASSPWTGVGNTIYF.

CDR3 in DNA: TGCGCCAGCAGTCAACCCGACAGGACGAGCTCCTACGAGCAGTACTTC. Its translation is CASSQPDRTSSYEQYF. The rearrangement joins TRBV23-1 to TRBJ2-7; tentatively, D is TRBD1 (6 bases). TRBV23-1 is filed as an ORF, its function uncertain. The V gene lost 2 bases and the J gene lost 0 bases, with 14 bases spanning the gap. The CDR3 spans 16 residues.

V and J are TRBV19 and TRBJ1-5; D remains ambiguous. CDR1 and CDR2 from the germline V gene are LNHDA and SQIVND (reference sequence). There are 15 residues in the CDR3. Deletions cut 8 bases from V and 2 bases from J, with 16 bases between. Here the CDR3 DNA reads TGTGCCAGTGATAAAGTACGCGGGGGCAATCAGCCCCAGCATTTT. Its translation: CASDKVRGGNQPQHF.

This clone was found once. The rearrangement joins TRBV2 to TRBJ2-1, with TRBD2 as a possible D gene (5 bases). Trimming left V 3 bases short and J 4 bases short, with 13 bases between. Germline V gives CDR1 SNHLY, CDR2 FYNNEI. The CDR3 runs 15 residues. The CDR3: CASSELRVRYNEQFF. In DNA, the CDR3 is TGTGCCAGCAGTGAGTTGAGGGTTCGGTACAATGAGCAGTTCTTC. Together with reference TRBV2 and TRBJ2-1, the CDR3 gives the full variable domain: EPEVTQTPSHQVTQMGQEVILRCVPISNHLYFYWYRQILGQKVEFLVSFYNNEISEKSEIFDDQFSVERPDGSNFTLKIRSTKLEDSAMYFCASSELRVRYNEQFFGPGTRLTVL.

The chain carries TRBV29-1 and TRBJ1-2, with D hard to call. Germline-derived CDR1 and CDR2 are SQVTM and ANQGSEA. The germline V and J ends were trimmed by 8 bases and 3 bases, with 16 bases remaining between them. The CDR3 runs to 13 residues. CDR3 sequence: CSTRTSRDYGYTF. CDR3 DNA sequence: TGCAGCACCCGGACGTCGAGGGACTATGGCTACACCTTC.